This is a list of T cell receptor beta chains from one sample in a study of blood T cell repertoires in COVID-19. The protocol was immunoSEQ multiplex PCR, while the TCRdb copy is restricted to in-frame clones and leaves out a portion. Of about 190,000 clones listed, less than 85% were seen once; the top ten hold around 12%. Sequencing input: peripheral blood. These receptors were obtained from a woman aged 45 to 65 with acute or convalescent COVID-19. Both conserved end residues are part of each CDR3. A D gene is named only where the DNA matches it firmly. Size tells how often a clone was seen (once, few, many) or the class of an expanded clone, and some rows leave it out.

abundance	v_gene	d_gene	j_gene	CDR3aa	CDR3nt
NA	TRBV18	NA	TRBJ1-2	CASSPYGGNGYGYTF	TGTGCCAGCTCACCTTACGGGGGAAACGGCTATGGCTACACCTTC
NA	TRBV11-3	NA	TRBJ2-3	CASSPDRGTDTQYF	TGTGCCAGCAGCCCGGATCGGGGCACAGATACGCAGTATTTT
NA	TRBV5-1	TRBD1	TRBJ1-2	CASSFETGGIYGYTF	TGCGCCAGCAGCTTCGAGACAGGGGGCATCTATGGCTACACCTTC
NA	TRBV20-1	TRBD1	TRBJ1-1	CSASLTGKSEAFF	TGCAGTGCTAGTTTGACAGGGAAGTCTGAAGCTTTCTTT
few	TRBV19	NA	TRBJ2-5	CASSTQGYPGTQYF	TGTGCCAGTAGTACCCAGGGTTATCCGGGGACCCAGTACTTC
NA	TRBV10-3	NA	TRBJ2-1	CAIRGEGASVSYNEQFF	TGTGCCATCAGGGGAGAGGGAGCGTCAGTTTCCTACAATGAGCAGTTCTTC
few	TRBV28	TRBD1	TRBJ1-1	CASSYSGTGSVNTEAFF	TGTGCCAGCAGTTACTCCGGGACAGGGAGCGTGAACACTGAAGCTTTCTTT
NA	TRBV25-1	TRBD1	TRBJ2-3	CASSEFSDGRGRSDTQYF	TGTGCCAGCAGTGAATTTTCGGATGGCAGGGGGCGTTCAGATACGCAGTATTTT
NA	TRBV3-1/TRBV3-2	TRBD1	TRBJ2-7	CASSQDFPLGTGVHEQYF	TGTGCCAGCAGCCAAGATTTTCCCCTGGGGACAGGGGTCCACGAGCAGTACTTC
NA	TRBV3-1/TRBV3-2	NA	TRBJ2-3	CASNFGTSGADTQYF	TGTGCCAGCAATTTCGGGACTTCGGGCGCAGATACGCAGTATTTT
many	TRBV5-6	TRBD1	TRBJ1-2	CASSLAQTGYGYTF	TGTGCCAGCAGCTTGGCACAGACAGGGTATGGCTACACCTTC
NA	TRBV10-2	TRBD1	TRBJ2-7	CASRRQGDWDYEQYF	TGCGCCAGCAGGAGACAGGGCGATTGGGACTACGAGCAGTACTTC
NA	TRBV4-3	TRBD2	TRBJ2-1	CASSQRLAGHRDNEQFF	TGCGCCAGCAGCCAGAGACTAGCGGGACATCGAGACAATGAGCAGTTCTTC
NA	TRBV7-9	TRBD2	TRBJ2-7	CASSPGGGSYEQYF	TGTGCCAGCAGCCCTGGGGGGGGATCCTACGAGCAGTACTTC
NA	TRBV24-1	TRBD1	TRBJ2-1	CATSAKGDRRYNEQFF	TGTGCCACCAGTGCCAAGGGGGACAGGCGGTACAATGAGCAGTTCTTC
NA	TRBV7-8	TRBD2	TRBJ2-4	CASSPLRREGNIQYF	TGTGCCAGCAGCCCTCTCCGCAGGGAGGGGAACATTCAGTACTTC
NA	TRBV30	TRBD1	TRBJ1-5	CAWSVKRTGTLRANQPQHF	TGTGCCTGGAGTGTGAAAAGGACAGGAACCTTACGGGCAAATCAGCCCCAGCATTTT
few	TRBV15	NA	TRBJ1-2	CATSSYQDSLRGVYGYTF	TGTGCCACCAGCAGCTACCAGGACAGTTTAAGAGGGGTCTATGGCTACACCTTC
once	TRBV9	NA	TRBJ1-2	CASSVAGGGYTF	TGTGCCAGCAGCGTAGCCGGCGGCGGCTACACCTTC
NA	TRBV6-1	NA	TRBJ1-1	CASTAGNTEAFF	TGTGCCAGCACTGCGGGTAACACTGAAGCTTTCTTT
NA	TRBV28	TRBD1	TRBJ2-5	CASAAGGVVETQYF	TGTGCCAGCGCGGCAGGGGGCGTCGTAGAGACCCAGTACTTC
NA	TRBV2	TRBD1	TRBJ1-4	CASKGQATNEKLFF	TGTGCCAGCAAGGGACAGGCAACTAATGAAAAACTGTTTTTT
NA	TRBV28	TRBD2	TRBJ2-6	CATLGASGTPSNVLTF	TGTGCCACCTTAGGGGCTAGCGGGACCCCTAGCAACGTCCTGACTTTC
once	TRBV11-3	TRBD2	TRBJ2-5	CASSSAGGPQETQYF	TGTGCCAGCAGCTCCGCGGGGGGCCCTCAAGAGACCCAGTACTTC
few	TRBV6-1	NA	TRBJ2-6	CASSAGAMSSGANVLTF	TGTGCCAGCAGTGCAGGGGCTATGTCTAGTGGGGCCAACGTCCTGACTTTC
NA	TRBV24-1	TRBD1	TRBJ2-3	CATSDSGQGSGDTQYF	TGTGCCACCAGTGATTCGGGACAGGGTAGCGGAGATACGCAGTATTTT
once	TRBV27	TRBD2	TRBJ2-5	CASSPRARGSIQLKETQYF	TGTGCCAGCAGCCCCAGGGCGCGGGGGTCCATTCAGCTCAAAGAGACCCAGTACTTC
NA	TRBV24-1	TRBD1	TRBJ2-7	CATSDIKQGAYEQYF	TGTGCCACCAGTGATATAAAACAGGGGGCCTACGAGCAGTACTTC
NA	TRBV9	TRBD1	TRBJ2-7	CASSPSPGQGSYEQYF	TGTGCCAGCAGCCCATCACCGGGACAGGGGTCCTACGAGCAGTACTTC
NA	TRBV6-5	TRBD2	TRBJ2-7	CASTWGGGYYEQYF	TGTGCCAGCACCTGGGGCGGGGGATACTACGAGCAGTACTTC
NA	TRBV27	NA	TRBJ1-4	CASSDRGSWGEKLFF	TGTGCCAGCAGTGACCGCGGGTCCTGGGGAGAAAAACTGTTTTTT
NA	TRBV4-3	TRBD2	TRBJ2-1	CASSQEKLAGVGHNEQFF	TGCGCCAGCAGCCAAGAAAAACTAGCGGGAGTCGGCCACAATGAGCAGTTCTTC
NA	TRBV19	NA	TRBJ1-1	CASSMWTANTEAFF	TGTGCCAGTAGTATGTGGACAGCCAACACTGAAGCTTTCTTT
NA	TRBV6-5	NA	TRBJ1-1	CASSLASGVSTEAFF	TGTGCCAGCAGTCTAGCCTCAGGGGTTAGCACTGAAGCTTTCTTT
NA	TRBV15	NA	TRBJ2-3	CATSRGKGDTQYF	TGTGCCACCAGCAGAGGGAAGGGGGATACGCAGTATTTT
NA	TRBV12-3/TRBV12-4	NA	TRBJ2-7	CASSFLGDSEQYF	TGTGCCAGCAGTTTTTTGGGAGACTCCGAGCAGTACTTC
NA	TRBV30	TRBD1	TRBJ1-5	CAWSKGMGGTGVSGLNQPQHF	TGTGCCTGGAGTAAAGGTATGGGAGGGACAGGGGTTTCGGGACTCAATCAGCCCCAGCATTTT
NA	TRBV27	NA	TRBJ1-2	CASSLSGGRSYGYTF	TGTGCCAGCAGTTTATCGGGGGGGAGAAGCTATGGCTACACCTTC
NA	TRBV6-6	TRBD1	TRBJ2-3	CASSFNRGRETDTQYF	TGTGCCAGCAGTTTTAACAGGGGGCGAGAAACAGATACGCAGTATTTT
NA	TRBV18	TRBD1	TRBJ1-3	CASSRGQGAAGNTIYF	TGTGCCAGCTCGCGAGGACAGGGGGCGGCTGGAAACACCATATATTTT
NA	TRBV14	TRBD2	TRBJ2-7	CASSQGTSGNYYEQYF	TGTGCCAGCAGCCAGGGGACTAGCGGTAATTACTACGAGCAGTACTTC
NA	TRBV14	NA	TRBJ2-7	CASSVVRHYEQYF	TGTGCCAGCAGTGTGGTTCGACACTACGAGCAGTACTTC
NA	TRBV6-5	NA	TRBJ1-5	CASFEPGYSNQPQHF	TGTGCCAGCTTTGAACCAGGGTATAGCAATCAGCCCCAGCATTTT
once	TRBV6-6	TRBD1	TRBJ2-2	CATPSGQGTNTGELFF	TGTGCCACCCCCTCGGGACAGGGTACGAACACCGGGGAGCTGTTTTTT
NA	TRBV29-1	NA	TRBJ2-1	CSVSGRGINEQFF	TGCAGCGTTAGTGGGAGAGGGATCAATGAGCAGTTCTTC
NA	TRBV6-1	NA	TRBJ1-1	CASSEALGAGGEAFF	TGTGCCAGCAGTGAAGCGCTTGGGGCCGGGGGGGAAGCTTTCTTT
few	TRBV5-1	NA	TRBJ1-3	CASSGGASGNTIYF	TGCGCCAGCAGCGGCGGGGCCTCTGGAAACACCATATATTTT
few	TRBV13	NA	TRBJ1-5	CASSLITSPPLNQPQHF	TGTGCCAGCAGCTTAATTACCAGTCCGCCTCTCAATCAGCCCCAGCATTTT
NA	TRBV3-1/TRBV3-2	NA	TRBJ1-6	CASSQDLTNSPLHF	TGTGCCAGCAGCCAAGATCTGACAAATTCACCCCTCCACTTT
once	TRBV10-3	NA	TRBJ1-2	CAIRNPSIREVGYGYTF	TGTGCCATCAGGAATCCATCAATCAGGGAGGTTGGCTATGGCTACACCTTC
NA	TRBV27	TRBD2	TRBJ2-1	CASSWTSGRLNNEQFF	TGTGCCAGCAGCTGGACTAGCGGGAGGCTAAACAATGAGCAGTTCTTC
NA	TRBV28	TRBD1	TRBJ1-2	CASSPPQGAGGYTF	TGTGCCAGCAGCCCACCCCAGGGGGCGGGTGGCTACACCTTC
NA	TRBV30	NA	TRBJ1-6	CAWSKVGDSSYNSPLHF	TGTGCCTGGAGTAAGGTTGGAGACAGCTCCTATAATTCACCCCTCCACTTT
once	TRBV19	TRBD2	TRBJ2-7	CASSGGMHEQYF	TGTGCCAGTTCGGGGGGGATGCACGAGCAGTACTTC
NA	TRBV5-1	TRBD2	TRBJ2-2	CASSWTSGSPNTGELFF	TGCGCCAGCAGCTGGACTAGCGGGAGTCCGAACACCGGGGAGCTGTTTTTT
many	TRBV30	NA	TRBJ1-1	CAWTGHMNTEAFF	TGTGCCTGGACGGGACACATGAACACTGAAGCTTTCTTT
NA	TRBV6-5	TRBD1	TRBJ2-1	CASIHRGPIQDEQFF	TGTGCCAGCATCCACAGGGGGCCTATTCAGGATGAGCAGTTCTTC
NA	TRBV18	NA	TRBJ1-6	CASSPQGNQNSPLHF	TGTGCCAGCTCACCCCAGGGAAACCAGAATTCACCCCTCCACTTT